These 14 T cell receptor beta chains share one sample of origin, sequenced in a study of OX40 agonist ivuxolimab in advanced cancers. TCRdb's table, derived via immunoSEQ multiplex PCR, lists solely in-frame clones and lacks some. The sample lists tens of thousands of clones, 84% seen once, with roughly 7% in the top ten. The material sequenced was CD4+ or CD8+ T cells sorted from blood, taken in a trial of the OX40 agonist ivuxolimab. All receptors derive from an adult with an advanced solid tumor such as melanoma, head and neck, liver or kidney cancer.

CDR3 in amino acids: CASSPFRDRGNYEQYF. As DNA, the CDR3 is TGTGCCAGCAGCCCTTTCCGGGACAGGGGAAACTACGAGCAGTACTTC. The chain links TRBV21-1 to TRBJ2-7; no check of the table's D call, TRBD1, against the DNA was made. TRBV21-1 is described as a pseudogene. This CDR3 comprises 16 residues.

Only a few counts were recorded for this clone. The chain couples TRBV15 to TRBJ2-3; maybe TRBD1 (6 bases). Germline CDR1 is LNHNV and CDR2 is YYDKDF (reference sequence). This CDR3 spans 14 amino acids. Trimming shortened V by 1 base and J by 2 bases, and 7 bases separated the two germline ends. The CDR3 DNA is TGTGCCACCAGCAGAGGACAGGCCACAGATACGCAGTATTTT. It yields the protein CATSRGQATDTQYF.

The chain couples TRBV18 to TRBJ2-3, with D perhaps matching TRBD2 (6 bases). The V end was cut by 3 bases, the J end by 4 bases, with 11 bases between. Germline V lookup: CDR1 KGHSH, CDR2 LQKENI. The CDR3 spans 14 residues. The CDR3 DNA reads TGTGCCAGCTCACCTACTGCGGGGTCAGATACGCAGTATTTT. Its translation: CASSPTAGSDTQYF.

On this clone: One junction end disagrees with the germline gene, perhaps due to a read error. The identical CDR3 is also encoded by other nucleotide sequences in the sample. The genes are TRBV11-3 and TRBJ1-1, with D unresolved. The CDR3 loop spans 16 amino acids. CDR1 SGHNT and CDR2 YENEEA come from the germline V gene. CDR3 amino acids: CASSPAVAPRSTEAFF. In DNA, the CDR3 is TGTGCCAGCAGTCCAGCAGTAGCGCCCCGAAGCACTGAAGCCTTCTTT.

This chain uses TRBV7-2 with TRBJ1-2; D gene unclear. The CDR3 has 14 amino acids. CDR1 is SGHTA and CDR2 is FQGNSA in the germline V gene. V dropped 5 bases and J dropped 8 bases, with 18 bases sitting between them. CDR3 nucleotide sequence: TGTGCCAGCAGCCAAGAAGGGCGGTATCGAGGCTACACCTTC. Translation gives CASSQEGRYRGYTF.

This chain uses TRBV21-1 with TRBJ1-1; the DNA was not compared with TRBD1, the D call given in the table. TRBV21-1 is an annotated pseudogene. This CDR3 comprises 16 residues. The CDR3 sequence: CASSNSTGWGNTEAFF. The CDR3 nucleotides are TGTGCCAGCAGCAATTCGACAGGATGGGGGAACACTGAAGCTTTCTTT.

This rearrangement joins TRBV5-5 to TRBJ2-7; D is possibly TRBD1 or TRBD2 (6 bases each). Trimming took off 0 bases at V and 4 bases at J, with 11 bases between the two ends. CDR3 length: 14 residues. Germline CDR1 reads SGHKS; CDR2 reads YYEKEE (reference sequence). The CDR3 DNA reads TGTGCCAGCAGCTTGGGCACAGGGAGGTACGAGCAGTACTTC. As protein: CASSLGTGRYEQYF.

This chain links TRBV5-1 with TRBJ2-1, with a weak D call TRBD1 (6 bases). Trimming removed 4 bases from V and 8 bases from J, with 25 bases in between. The CDR3 loop spans 17 amino acids. CDR1 and CDR2 (germline): SGHRS, YFSETQ. This chain's CDR3 is CASSQRSGTMDWDEQFF. In DNA form, the CDR3 reads TGCGCCAGCAGCCAAAGATCCGGGACAATGGATTGGGATGAGCAGTTCTTC.

The chain uses TRBV29-1 and TRBJ1-2; no clear D gene. Trimming shortened V by 4 bases and J by 4 bases, and 7 bases separated the two germline ends. The CDR3 contains 11 residues. Germline-derived CDR1 and CDR2 are SQVTM and ANQGSEA. This CDR3 is CSVGETYGYTF. CDR3 sequence (DNA): TGCAGCGTTGGCGAAACCTATGGCTACACCTTC.

The chain is built from TRBV12-2 and TRBJ2-3. TRBV12-2 is a documented pseudogene. CDR3 length: 14 residues. The CDR3 spells CASRLVVLTDTQYF. CDR3 DNA: TGTGCAAGTCGCTTAGTGGTGCTTACAGATACGCAGTATTTT.

The genes are TRBV6-5 and TRBJ2-7; D remains unclear. Germline V gene sequence: CDR1 MNHEY, CDR2 SVGAGI. The CDR3 covers 13 residues. V dropped 2 bases and J dropped 13 bases, with 18 bases sitting between them. The CDR3 protein is CASSYETFLTLYF. In nucleotides, the CDR3 is TGTGCCAGCAGTTACGAAACATTCCTAACTCTCTACTTC.

This sequence joins TRBV6-5 and TRBJ2-7, with a possible D match to TRBD2 (5 bases). Trimming removed 8 bases from V and 3 bases from J, with 17 bases in between. CDR3 length equals 14 residues. Germline values: CDR1 MNHEY, CDR2 SVGAGI. The CDR3 spells CASLNKAGGYEQYF. CDR3 sequence (DNA): TGTGCCAGCCTTAACAAAGCAGGAGGCTACGAGCAGTACTTC.

V usage is TRBV28 and J usage is TRBJ2-7; possible D gene TRBD1, 6 bases. Trimming cost V 5 bases and J 6 bases, with 17 bases left between them. Germline-derived CDR1 and CDR2 are MDHEN and SYDVKM. The CDR3 has 14 amino acids. CDR3 protein: CASSPNRVAGEQYF. Written as DNA, the CDR3 is TGTGCCAGCAGTCCTAACAGGGTGGCAGGCGAGCAGTACTTC.

The rearrangement uses TRBV7-3 and TRBJ2-5, with D uncertain. The CDR3 consists of 12 residues. Germline loops: CDR1 SGHTA, CDR2 FQGTGA. V lost 5 bases and J 0 bases, leaving 4 bases between the germline ends. The CDR3 coding sequence is TGTGCCAGCAGCGCCAACCAAGAGACCCAGTACTTC. Translated, it gives CASSANQETQYF.